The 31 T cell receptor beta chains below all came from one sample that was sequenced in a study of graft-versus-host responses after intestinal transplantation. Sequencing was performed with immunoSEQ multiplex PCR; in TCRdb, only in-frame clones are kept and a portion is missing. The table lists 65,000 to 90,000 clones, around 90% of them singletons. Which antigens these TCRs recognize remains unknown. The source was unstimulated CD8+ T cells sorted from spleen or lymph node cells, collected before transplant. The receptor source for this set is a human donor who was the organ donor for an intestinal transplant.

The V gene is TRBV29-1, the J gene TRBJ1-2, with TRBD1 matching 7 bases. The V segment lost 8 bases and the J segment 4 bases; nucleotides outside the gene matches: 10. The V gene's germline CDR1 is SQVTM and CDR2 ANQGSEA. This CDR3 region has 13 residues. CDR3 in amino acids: CSISDRNPYGYTF. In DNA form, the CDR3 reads TGCAGCATATCGGACAGGAACCCCTATGGCTACACCTTC.

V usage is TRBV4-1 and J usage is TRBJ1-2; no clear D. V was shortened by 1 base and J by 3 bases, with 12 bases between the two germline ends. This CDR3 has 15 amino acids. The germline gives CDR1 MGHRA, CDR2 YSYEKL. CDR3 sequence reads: CASSQVFAQYYGYTF. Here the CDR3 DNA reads TGCGCCAGCAGCCAAGTTTTCGCACAGTACTATGGCTACACCTTC.

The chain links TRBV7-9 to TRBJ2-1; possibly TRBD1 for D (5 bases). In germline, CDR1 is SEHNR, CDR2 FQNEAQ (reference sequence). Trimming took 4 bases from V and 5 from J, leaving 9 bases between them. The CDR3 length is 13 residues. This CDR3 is CASSYQGNNEQFF. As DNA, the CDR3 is TGTGCCAGCAGCTATCAGGGAAACAATGAGCAGTTCTTC.

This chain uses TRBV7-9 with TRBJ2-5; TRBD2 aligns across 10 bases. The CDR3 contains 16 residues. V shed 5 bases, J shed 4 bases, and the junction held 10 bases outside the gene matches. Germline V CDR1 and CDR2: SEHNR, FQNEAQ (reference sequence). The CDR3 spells CASSRYSGGNGETQYF. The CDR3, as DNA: TGTGCCAGCAGCAGATATAGCGGGGGGAACGGAGAGACCCAGTACTTC.

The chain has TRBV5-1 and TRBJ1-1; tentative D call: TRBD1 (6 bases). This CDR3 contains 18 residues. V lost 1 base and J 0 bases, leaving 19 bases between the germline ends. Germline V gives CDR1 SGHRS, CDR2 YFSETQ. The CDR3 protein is CASSLSTGFPSMNTEAFF. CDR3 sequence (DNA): TGCGCCAGCAGCTTGAGCACAGGGTTTCCCTCCATGAACACTGAAGCTTTCTTT. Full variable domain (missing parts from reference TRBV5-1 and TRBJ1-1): KAGVTQTPRYLIKTRGQQVTLSCSPISGHRSVSWYQQTPGQGLQFLFEYFSETQRNKGNFPGRFSGRQFSNSRSEMNVSTLELGDSALYLCASSLSTGFPSMNTEAFFGQGTRLTVV.

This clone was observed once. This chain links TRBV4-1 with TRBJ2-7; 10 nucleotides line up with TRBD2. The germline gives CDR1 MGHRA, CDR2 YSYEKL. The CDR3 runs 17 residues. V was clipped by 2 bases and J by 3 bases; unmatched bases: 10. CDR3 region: CASSQLESSGGDYEQYF. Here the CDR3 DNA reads TGCGCCAGCAGCCAACTTGAATCTAGCGGGGGCGACTACGAGCAGTACTTC.

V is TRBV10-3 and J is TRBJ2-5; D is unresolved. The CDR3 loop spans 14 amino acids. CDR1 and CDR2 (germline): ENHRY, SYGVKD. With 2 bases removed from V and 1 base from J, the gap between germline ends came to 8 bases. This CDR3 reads CAISELNFQETQYF. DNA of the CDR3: TGTGCCATCAGTGAGCTCAACTTCCAAGAGACCCAGTACTTC.

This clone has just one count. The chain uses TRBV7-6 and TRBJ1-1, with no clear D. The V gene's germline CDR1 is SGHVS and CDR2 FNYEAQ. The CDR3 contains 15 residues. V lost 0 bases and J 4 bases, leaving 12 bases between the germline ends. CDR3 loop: CASSLAPADTTEAFF. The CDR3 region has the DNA TGTGCCAGCAGCTTAGCGCCGGCAGACACCACTGAAGCTTTCTTT.

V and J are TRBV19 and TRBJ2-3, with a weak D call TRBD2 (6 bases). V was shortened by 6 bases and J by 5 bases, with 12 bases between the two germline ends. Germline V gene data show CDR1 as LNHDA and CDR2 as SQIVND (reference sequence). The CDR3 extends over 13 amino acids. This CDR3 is CASSQGGVDTQYF. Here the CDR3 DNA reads TGTGCCAGTAGCCAGGGAGGAGTAGATACGCAGTATTTT.

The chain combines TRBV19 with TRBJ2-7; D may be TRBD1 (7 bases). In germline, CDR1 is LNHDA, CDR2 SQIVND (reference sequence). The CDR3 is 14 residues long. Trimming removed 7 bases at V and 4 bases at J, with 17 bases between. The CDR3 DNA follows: TGTGCCAGTACCCCCCAGGGGGGATTTTACGAGCAGTACTTC. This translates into CASTPQGGFYEQYF.

The CDR3 coding sequence is TGTGCCAGCATTAACATCGGGGGTAGCACAGATACGCAGTATTTT. Protein product: CASINIGGSTDTQYF. The rearrangement uses TRBV5-4 and TRBJ2-3; TRBD2 is a possible D gene (6 bases). The ends were cut back, 6 bases at V and 0 bases at J, with 14 bases in the middle. Germline CDR1 is SGHNT and CDR2 is YYREEE (reference sequence). This CDR3 spans 15 amino acids.

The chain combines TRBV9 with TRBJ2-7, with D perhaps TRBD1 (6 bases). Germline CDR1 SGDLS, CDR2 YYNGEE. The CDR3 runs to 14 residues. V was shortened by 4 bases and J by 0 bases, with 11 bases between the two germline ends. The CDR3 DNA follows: TGTGCCAGCAGCTTAGAGACAGGCTCCTACGAGCAGTACTTC. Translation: CASSLETGSYEQYF.

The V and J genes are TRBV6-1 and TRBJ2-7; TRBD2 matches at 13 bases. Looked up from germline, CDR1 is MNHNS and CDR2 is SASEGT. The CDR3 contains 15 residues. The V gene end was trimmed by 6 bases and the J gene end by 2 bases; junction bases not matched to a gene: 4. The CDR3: CASSLTSGGAYEQYF. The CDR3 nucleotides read TGTGCCAGCAGCCTCACTAGCGGGGGGGCCTACGAGCAGTACTTC.

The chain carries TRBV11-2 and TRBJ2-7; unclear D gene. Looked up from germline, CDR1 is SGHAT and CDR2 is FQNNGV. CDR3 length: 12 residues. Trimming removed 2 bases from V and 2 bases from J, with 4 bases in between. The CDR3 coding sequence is TGTGCCAGCAGCTTATACACCTACGAGCAGTACTTC. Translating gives CASSLYTYEQYF.

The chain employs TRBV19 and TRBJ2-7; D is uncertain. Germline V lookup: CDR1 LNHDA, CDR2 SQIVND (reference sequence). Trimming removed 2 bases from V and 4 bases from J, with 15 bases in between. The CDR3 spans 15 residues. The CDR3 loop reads CASSITPHVLYEQYF. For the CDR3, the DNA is TGTGCCAGTAGTATAACCCCCCACGTCTTATACGAGCAGTACTTC.

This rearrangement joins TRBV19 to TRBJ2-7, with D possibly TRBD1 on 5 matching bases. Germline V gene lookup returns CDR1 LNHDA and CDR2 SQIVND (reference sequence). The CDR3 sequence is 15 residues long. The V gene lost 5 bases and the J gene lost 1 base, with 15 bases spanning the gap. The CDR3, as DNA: TGTGCCAGTAGTGCTTCGACAGCCCAATCCTACGAGCAGTACTTC. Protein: CASSASTAQSYEQYF.

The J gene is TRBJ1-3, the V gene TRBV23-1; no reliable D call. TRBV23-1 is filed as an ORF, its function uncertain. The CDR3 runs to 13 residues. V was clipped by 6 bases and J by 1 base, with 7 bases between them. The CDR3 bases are TGCGCCAGCAGGACCCGTTCTGGAAACACCATATATTTT. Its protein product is CASRTRSGNTIYF.

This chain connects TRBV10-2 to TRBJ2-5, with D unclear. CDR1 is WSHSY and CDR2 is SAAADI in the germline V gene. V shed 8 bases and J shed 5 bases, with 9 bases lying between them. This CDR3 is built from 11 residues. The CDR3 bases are TGCGCCAGCGGGTTGGGGGAGACCCAGTACTTC. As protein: CASGLGETQYF.

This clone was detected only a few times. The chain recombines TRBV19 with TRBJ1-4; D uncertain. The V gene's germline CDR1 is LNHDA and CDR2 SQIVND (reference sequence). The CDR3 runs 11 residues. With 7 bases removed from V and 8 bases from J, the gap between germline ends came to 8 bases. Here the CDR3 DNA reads TGTGCCAGTACGTTCAAAGAAAAACTGTTTTTT. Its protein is CASTFKEKLFF.

CDR3: CASSPPDNEQFF. The CDR3 region has the DNA TGTGCCAGCAGTCCCCCAGACAATGAGCAGTTCTTC. V and J are TRBV7-2 and TRBJ2-1; D call uncertain. Trimming removed 6 bases at V and 5 bases at J, with 8 bases between. CDR1 SGHTA and CDR2 FQGNSA come from the germline V gene. There are 12 residues in the CDR3.

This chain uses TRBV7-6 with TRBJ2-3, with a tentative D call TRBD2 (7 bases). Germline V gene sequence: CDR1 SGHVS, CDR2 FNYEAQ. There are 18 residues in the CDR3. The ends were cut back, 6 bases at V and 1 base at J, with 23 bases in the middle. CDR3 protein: CASSLSPILGGRTDTQYF. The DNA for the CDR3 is TGTGCCAGCAGTCTCTCCCCTATTTTGGGGGGGCGCACAGATACGCAGTATTTT.

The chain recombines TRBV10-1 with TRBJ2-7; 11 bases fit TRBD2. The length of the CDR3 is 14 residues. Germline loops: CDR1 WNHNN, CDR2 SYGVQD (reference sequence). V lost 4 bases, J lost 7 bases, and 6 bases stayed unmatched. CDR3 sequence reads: CASSGTSGGLEQYF. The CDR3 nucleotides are TGCGCCAGCAGTGGTACTAGCGGGGGATTGGAGCAGTACTTC.

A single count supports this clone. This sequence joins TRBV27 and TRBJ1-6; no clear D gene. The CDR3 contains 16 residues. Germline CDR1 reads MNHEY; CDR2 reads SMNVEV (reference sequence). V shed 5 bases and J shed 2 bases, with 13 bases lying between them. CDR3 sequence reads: CASSPISGAYNSPLHF. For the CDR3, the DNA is TGTGCCAGCAGTCCCATTTCCGGCGCCTATAATTCACCCCTCCACTTT.

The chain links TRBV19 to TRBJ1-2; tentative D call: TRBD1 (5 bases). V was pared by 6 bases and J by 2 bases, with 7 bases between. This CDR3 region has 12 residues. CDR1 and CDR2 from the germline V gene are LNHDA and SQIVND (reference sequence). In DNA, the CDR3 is TGTGCCAGTAGGGGGGAAAACTATGGCTACACCTTC. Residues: CASRGENYGYTF.

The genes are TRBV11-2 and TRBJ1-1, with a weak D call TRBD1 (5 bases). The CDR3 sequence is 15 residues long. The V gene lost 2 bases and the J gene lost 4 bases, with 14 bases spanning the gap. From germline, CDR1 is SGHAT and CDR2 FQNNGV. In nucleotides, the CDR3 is TGTGCCAGCAGCTTAAACCCCCCGGGGCCCACTGAAGCTTTCTTT. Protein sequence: CASSLNPPGPTEAFF.

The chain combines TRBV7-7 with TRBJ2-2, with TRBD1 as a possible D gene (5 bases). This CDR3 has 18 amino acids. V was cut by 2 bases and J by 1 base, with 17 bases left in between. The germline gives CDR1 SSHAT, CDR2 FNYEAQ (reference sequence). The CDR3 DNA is TGTGCCAGCAGCTTAATCATTCAGGGCAGAGTGAACACCGGGGAGCTGTTTTTT. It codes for CASSLIIQGRVNTGELFF.

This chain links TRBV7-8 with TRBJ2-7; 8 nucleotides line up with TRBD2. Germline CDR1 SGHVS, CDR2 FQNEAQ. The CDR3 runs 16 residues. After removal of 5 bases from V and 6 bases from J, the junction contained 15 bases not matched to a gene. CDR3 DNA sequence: TGTGCCAGCAGCGACCAGAGGGCGGGAGGTCTCTCCGAGCAGTACTTC. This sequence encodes CASSDQRAGGLSEQYF.

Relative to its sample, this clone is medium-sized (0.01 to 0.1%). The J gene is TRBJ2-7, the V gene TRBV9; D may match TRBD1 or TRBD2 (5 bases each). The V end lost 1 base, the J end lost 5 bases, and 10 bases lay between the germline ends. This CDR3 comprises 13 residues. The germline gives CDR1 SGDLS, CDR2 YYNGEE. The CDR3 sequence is CASSVMGDHEQYF. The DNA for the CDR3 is TGTGCCAGCAGCGTAATGGGGGACCACGAGCAGTACTTC.

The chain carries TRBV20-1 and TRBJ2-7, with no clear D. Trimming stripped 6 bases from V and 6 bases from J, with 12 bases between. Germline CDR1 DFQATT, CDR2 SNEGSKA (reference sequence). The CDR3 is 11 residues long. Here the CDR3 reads CSAPSGGEQYF. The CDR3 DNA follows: TGCAGTGCCCCTTCGGGTGGCGAGCAGTACTTC.

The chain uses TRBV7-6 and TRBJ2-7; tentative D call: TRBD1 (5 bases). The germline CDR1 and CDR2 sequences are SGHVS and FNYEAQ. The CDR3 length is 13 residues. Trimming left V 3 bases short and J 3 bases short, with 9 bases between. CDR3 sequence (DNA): TGTGCCAGCAGCTTGCAGGGCTACTACGAGCAGTACTTC. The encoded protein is CASSLQGYYEQYF.

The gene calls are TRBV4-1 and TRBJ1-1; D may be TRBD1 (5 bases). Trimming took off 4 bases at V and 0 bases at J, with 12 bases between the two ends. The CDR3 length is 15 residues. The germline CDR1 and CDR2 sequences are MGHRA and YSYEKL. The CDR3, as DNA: TGCGCCAGCAGCCCGCAGGGATTTGTGAACACTGAAGCTTTCTTT. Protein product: CASSPQGFVNTEAFF.